The rows below give T cell receptor beta chains drawn from one sample of a study of blood T cell repertoires in COVID-19. Data came from immunoSEQ multiplex PCR; TCRdb stores just in-frame clones and leaves some out. The sample gives approximately 280,000 clones, around 89% of which show up once; about 4.6% is in the top ten. Sequencing input: peripheral blood. All receptors derive from a man aged 35 to 55 with acute or convalescent COVID-19. Each CDR3 is given with its conserved first and last residue. The D gene is left open where the match is weak.

v_gene	d_gene	j_gene	CDR3aa
TRBV5-6	NA	TRBJ1-2	CASSPITVNYGYTF
TRBV6-2/TRBV6-3	NA	TRBJ2-7	CASSYDRSYEQYF
TRBV6-5	NA	TRBJ2-6	CASHSSGANVLTF
TRBV7-9	TRBD1	TRBJ1-3	CASRTRGRGNTIYF
TRBV11-2	NA	TRBJ2-7	CASSPGTRYEQYF
TRBV2	TRBD1	TRBJ2-7	CASLQGVMSYEQYF
TRBV5-1	NA	TRBJ1-2	CASSFDGTPYGYTF
TRBV25-1	NA	TRBJ1-4	CASSLRGGRNEKLFF
TRBV4-1	TRBD2	TRBJ2-5	CASSQGNSGGVETQYF
TRBV7-3	NA	TRBJ2-1	CASSLGPNNEQFF
TRBV15	NA	TRBJ2-3	CATSRRSTDTQYF
TRBV24-1	NA	TRBJ1-2	CATQRRDTDYGYTF
TRBV5-1	NA	TRBJ2-1	CASSLSGSPSYNEQFF
TRBV5-4	TRBD1	TRBJ1-3	CASSFSRGQGNTIYF
TRBV7-2	TRBD2	TRBJ2-1	CASSLLGTSGGVEYNEQFF
TRBV19	NA	TRBJ1-5	CASRRGQTVNQPQHF
TRBV5-6	NA	TRBJ2-3	CASSLPGDTQYF
TRBV7-3	NA	TRBJ1-1	CASSLSRSTEAFF
TRBV19	TRBD1	TRBJ2-7	CASSSGTGISYEQYF
TRBV5-6	NA	TRBJ1-2	CASSPRLPSGGYTF
TRBV7-6	NA	TRBJ1-1	CASSPVPGGRFEAFF
TRBV7-9	NA	TRBJ2-7	CASSRADGDPRQYF
TRBV5-1	TRBD1	TRBJ1-2	CASSETGGPKAGYTF
TRBV5-1	NA	TRBJ2-7	CATSDLGGGEQYF
TRBV5-5	NA	TRBJ1-4	CASSRDRRNEKLFF
TRBV24-1	TRBD1	TRBJ1-1	CATRTSTGGNTEAFF
TRBV11-2	TRBD1	TRBJ2-7	CASSSQDRVSEQYF
TRBV6-5	TRBD1	TRBJ1-2	CASIQSGTGAYGYTF
TRBV6-1	TRBD1	TRBJ1-2	CASSEWQGAEYGYTF
TRBV9	TRBD2	TRBJ2-2	CASSVIAGPGELFF
TRBV2	NA	TRBJ1-3	CASRPSLASGNTIYF
TRBV5-4	NA	TRBJ2-3	CASSLGLADTDTQYF
TRBV19	NA	TRBJ1-1	CASRVNRNTEAFF
TRBV5-1	TRBD1	TRBJ2-7	CASSEGQGGSYEQYF
TRBV18	NA	TRBJ1-2	CASSPPARDYGYTF
TRBV5-6	TRBD1	TRBJ1-2	CASSLVGTGGANYGYTF
TRBV2	NA	TRBJ1-2	CASDWGRSNYGYTF
TRBV5-1	TRBD1	TRBJ2-2	CASSPGTGHTGELFF
TRBV4-1	NA	TRBJ1-5	CASSPPVTSPGNQPQHF
TRBV27	NA	TRBJ1-5	CASSLYLPRLGSNQPQHF
TRBV6-5	NA	TRBJ1-2	CASGGAGGTYGYTF
TRBV2	TRBD1	TRBJ1-1	CASRGDRGLGPNTEAFF
TRBV6-5	NA	TRBJ1-1	CASSTTANTEAFF
TRBV7-2	NA	TRBJ2-7	CASSSNRGYEQYF
TRBV4-1	NA	TRBJ1-6	CASSQPARDSPLHF
TRBV11-3	NA	TRBJ2-2	CASSPPGAGELFF
TRBV30	TRBD1	TRBJ1-1	CAWNLGTGVYHTEAFF
TRBV5-8	NA	TRBJ1-2	CASSFPTARANYGYTF
TRBV5-5	NA	TRBJ1-5	CASSLGPLRTANQPQHF
TRBV30	TRBD1	TRBJ2-3	CACFTRTGKDTQYF
TRBV11-3	TRBD1	TRBJ2-1	CASSYRDRASYNEQFF
TRBV5-1	NA	TRBJ2-3	CASREGLSTDTQYF
TRBV11-2	NA	TRBJ2-1	CASSFTPGHAEAYNEQFF
TRBV7-6	NA	TRBJ1-4	CASSLNTRTTNEKLFF
TRBV3-1/TRBV3-2	NA	TRBJ1-4	CASSQVGLGNEKLFF
TRBV2	NA	TRBJ1-4	CASSERGGDDEKLFF
TRBV27	TRBD1	TRBJ2-7	CASSLRGGGTYEQYF